This T cell receptor beta chain appears in the sequencing data of a study of T cell responses to AZD1222 COVID-19 vaccine. Study-level points and caveats: Two AZD1222 doses significantly raised spike-specific TCR breadth and depth over controls.

Germline CDR1 and CDR2: MNHEY and SVGAGI. The CDR3 consists of 13 residues. V lost 6 bases and J 3 bases, leaving 8 bases between the germline ends. Measured with immunoSEQ multiplex PCR; TCRdb has only the in-frame clones, and not every one. The profile shows around 200,000 clones, 85% to 90% of them singletons. Worth noting for this clone: Its antigen is unknown.

This receptor was taken from an adult in good health. This specimen consisted of peripheral blood, obtained on day 0 of AZD1222 vaccination. V usage is TRBV6-5 and J usage is TRBJ1-4; D is uncertain. Here the CDR3 reads CASSLLANEKLFF. DNA for the CDR3: TGTGCCAGCAGCCTCTTGGCTAATGAAAAACTGTTTTTT.